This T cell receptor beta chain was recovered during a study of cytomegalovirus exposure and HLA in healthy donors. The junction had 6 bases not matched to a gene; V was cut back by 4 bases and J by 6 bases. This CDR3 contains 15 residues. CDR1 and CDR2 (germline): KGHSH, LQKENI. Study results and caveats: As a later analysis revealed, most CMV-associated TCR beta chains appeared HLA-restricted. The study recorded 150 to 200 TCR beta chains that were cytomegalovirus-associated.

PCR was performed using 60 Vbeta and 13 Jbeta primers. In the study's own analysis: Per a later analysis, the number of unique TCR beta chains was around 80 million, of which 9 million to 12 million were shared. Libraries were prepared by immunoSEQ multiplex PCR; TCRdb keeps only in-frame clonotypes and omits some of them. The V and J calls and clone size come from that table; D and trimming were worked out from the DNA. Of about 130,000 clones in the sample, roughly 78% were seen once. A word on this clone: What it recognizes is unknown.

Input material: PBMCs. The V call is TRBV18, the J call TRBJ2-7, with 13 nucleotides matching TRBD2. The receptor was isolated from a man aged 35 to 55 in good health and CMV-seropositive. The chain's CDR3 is CASSHGTSGNGEQYF. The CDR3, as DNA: TGTGCCAGCTCACACGGGACTAGCGGGAATGGCGAGCAGTACTTC.